Below are 17 T cell receptor beta chains sequenced from a single sample in a study of T cells in Graves' hyperthyroidism and ophthalmopathy. Amplified TCR beta CDR3 regions derived from RNA transcripts. An initial round of RT-PCR targeting the TCR CDR3 relied on the HTBI primer set. TCRdb reprocessed the multiplex PCR reads via MiXCR and lists one record per CDR3 protein. Of 690,000 or so distinct CDR3 sequences listed, about 17% were seen once; the top ten hold over 15%. The sample consisted of blood. These receptors were taken from a woman aged 50 to 60 with Graves' hyperthyroidism that later progressed to Graves' ophthalmopathy.

The sample holds many counts of this clonotype. V gene TRBV6-6 combines with J gene TRBJ1-1; 8 bases line up with TRBD1. CDR3 length: 14 amino acids. The V segment lost 0 bases and the J segment 4 bases; nucleotides outside the gene matches: 1. CDR1 MNHNY and CDR2 SVGAGI come from the germline V gene (reference sequence). In DNA, the CDR3 is TGTGCCAGCAGTTACTCCCAGGGGGCCACTGAAGCTTTCTTT. Encoded protein: CASSYSQGATEAFF.

The table lists this clonotype with many counts. The rearrangement joins TRBV3-1 to TRBJ2-5; a possible D gene is TRBD1 (6 bases). The CDR3 totals 14 residues. V lost 4 bases to trimming and J lost 4 bases, with 13 bases between them. The germline V gene has CDR1 LGHDT and CDR2 YNNKEL (reference sequence). As DNA, the CDR3 is TGTGCCAGCAGCCCCTCACAGGGACGAGAGACCCAGTACTTC. Protein: CASSPSQGRETQYF.

This clonotype was observed at least ten times. The J gene is TRBJ1-4, the V gene TRBV20-1; 10 nucleotides align to TRBD1. CDR3 length: 14 amino acids. Germline values: CDR1 DFQATT, CDR2 SNEGSKA (reference sequence). The J segment lost 8 bases and the V segment lost 6 bases, leaving 9 bases of the junction unmatched. CDR3 amino acids: CSASPGQGREKLFF. CDR3 coding DNA: TGCAGTGCCTCACCGGGACAGGGGAGAGAAAAACTGTTTTTT.

This clonotype showed up just a few times. The chain combines TRBV7-9 with TRBJ1-5; 7 bases match TRBD1. This CDR3 spans 15 amino acids. V gave up 2 bases and J gave up 5 bases; unmatched junction bases: 6. From germline, CDR1 is SEHNR and CDR2 FQNEAQ (reference sequence). For the CDR3, the DNA is TGTGCCAGCAGCTTATCGAAGGGGGCCGATCAGCCCCAGCATTTT. It encodes CASSLSKGADQPQHF.

The rearrangement links TRBV19 to TRBJ1-2, with D possibly being TRBD1 (5 bases). The length of the CDR3 is 13 residues. Germline assignment: CDR1 LNHDA and CDR2 SQIVND (reference sequence). With 7 bases removed from V and 8 bases from J, the gap between germline ends came to 17 bases. The DNA of the CDR3 is TGTGCCAGTACCGAAGCAGGGTTTTGGGGCTACACCTTC. It codes for CASTEAGFWGYTF.

The table lists this clonotype with a few counts. CDR3 in DNA: TGTGCCACCCCAGGGACAGCAACCTCCTACGAGCAGTACTTC. It specifies CATPGTATSYEQYF. The chain has TRBV27 and TRBJ2-7, with 7 bases matching TRBD1. Germline CDR1 MNHEY, CDR2 SMNVEV (reference sequence). V dropped 10 bases and J dropped 0; count of bases not matched to a gene: 9. CDR3 length: 14 residues.

There are many counts of this clonotype. The V and J genes are TRBV30 and TRBJ1-5; TRBD1 is a possible D gene (6 bases). The CDR3 runs to 14 residues. Germline-derived CDR1 and CDR2 are GTSNPN and SVGIG (reference sequence). Trimming pared 2 bases from V and 7 bases from J, leaving 15 bases between. In DNA, the CDR3 is TGTGCCTGGAGTCTGGGGGCAGCCCCCCAGCCCCAGCATTTT. Its translation: CAWSLGAAPQPQHF. Full variable domain (outside the CDR3, taken from reference TRBV30 and TRBJ1-5): SQTIHQWPATLVQPVGSPLSLECTVEGTSNPNLYWYRQAAGRGLQLLFYSVGIGQISSEVPQNLSASRPQDRQFILSSKKLLLSDSGFYLCAWSLGAAPQPQHFGDGTRLSIL.

The chain uses TRBV7-9 and TRBJ2-1; 9 bases are shared with TRBD1. CDR1 is SEHNR and CDR2 is FQNEAQ in the germline V gene (reference sequence). The CDR3 is made up of 13 amino acids. J was trimmed by 8 bases and V by 8 bases; bases with no gene match: 7. CDR3 nucleotide sequence: TGTGCCAGCGAGTGGGGACAGGGCTATGAGCAGTTCTTC. Amino acid sequence: CASEWGQGYEQFF.

About this clonotype: A much larger clone lies a single base off, so this may be a read error. J is TRBJ2-7 and V is TRBV3-1, with D unclear. In germline, CDR1 is LGHDT, CDR2 YNNKEL (reference sequence). CDR3 length: 12 residues. V was trimmed by 0 bases and J by 6 bases, leaving 6 bases between them. The CDR3 nucleotides are TGTGCCAGCAGCCAAGATCCCCGCGAGCAGTACTTC. Translating it yields CASSQDPREQYF.

The chain is built from TRBV2 and TRBJ2-2; tentative D call: TRBD1 (5 bases). Trimming cost V 7 bases and J 6 bases, with 12 bases left between them. CDR3 length: 13 residues. Germline assignment: CDR1 SNHLY and CDR2 FYNNEI. The CDR3 region is CASTIRAPGELFF. The DNA for the CDR3 is TGTGCCAGCACAATCAGGGCCCCCGGGGAGCTGTTTTTT.

There are a few counts of this clonotype. This rearrangement joins TRBV3-1 to TRBJ1-2, with D perhaps TRBD1 (6 bases). Looked up from germline, CDR1 is LGHDT and CDR2 is YNNKEL (reference sequence). V was pared by 6 bases and J by 7 bases, with 15 bases between. This CDR3 region has 13 residues. The CDR3 loop is CASSLQGSSGYTF. CDR3 in DNA: TGTGCCAGCAGTTTACAGGGTTCAAGTGGCTACACCTTC. The full variable domain, completed using reference TRBV3-1 and TRBJ1-2, is DTAVSQTPKYLVTQMGNDKSIKCEQNLGHDTMYWYKQDSKKFLKIMFSYNNKELIINETVPNRFSPKSPDKAHLNLHINSLELGDSAVYFCASSLQGSSGYTFGSGTRLTVV.

The CDR3: CASSHQHVVGTGELFF. CDR3 nucleotide sequence: TGTGCCAGCAGCCACCAGCACGTGGTGGGCACCGGGGAGCTGTTTTTT. The rearrangement uses TRBV3-1 and TRBJ2-2; D is uncertain. The CDR3 runs 16 residues. V dropped 3 bases and J dropped 4 bases, with 15 bases sitting between them. Germline CDR1 LGHDT, CDR2 YNNKEL (reference sequence).

The table lists this clonotype with a few counts. At one boundary the junction diverges from the germline segment, which might be a read error. This rearrangement joins TRBV7-7 to TRBJ2-2; TRBD2 agrees at 8 bases. The CDR3 spans 16 residues. CDR1 is SSHAT, CDR2 FNYEAQ, per germline (reference sequence). The DNA of the CDR3 is TGTGCTAGCAGCCCCGATAAGCGGGGGACCACCGGGGAGCTGTTTTTT. As protein: CASSPDKRGTTGELFF.

The V gene is TRBV3-1, the J gene TRBJ2-2; 7 bases align to TRBD1. V lost 4 bases and J lost 6; bases outside the gene matches: 8. CDR1 and CDR2 (germline): LGHDT, YNNKEL (reference sequence). The CDR3 covers 15 residues. The CDR3 bases are TGTGCCAGCAGCCTAGGACAGGCCGCTGCCGGGGAGCTGTTTTTT. Translated: CASSLGQAAAGELFF.

The gene calls are TRBV11-3 and TRBJ2-3; possibly TRBD2 for D (5 bases). The CDR3 is 17 amino acids. Trimming took 3 bases from V and 2 from J, leaving 18 bases between them. Germline V gene lookup returns CDR1 SGHNT and CDR2 YENEEA. The CDR3 region has the DNA TGTGCCAGCAGCTTCCCGAGATCGGGATTACACACAGATACGCAGTATTTT. Its translation is CASSFPRSGLHTDTQYF.

Of note for this clonotype: A much bigger clone sits one base away, suggesting this may be a read error. The V call is TRBV2, the J call TRBJ2-7; possible D gene TRBD2, 5 bases. The CDR3 is made up of 13 amino acids. Per the germline V gene, CDR1 is SNHLY and CDR2 is FYNNEI. The V gene lost 7 bases and the J gene lost 5 bases, with 15 bases spanning the gap. Here the CDR3 reads CASKDAGTDEQYF. The DNA of the CDR3 is TGTGCCAGCAAGGACGCGGGTACCGACGAGCAGTACTTC.

The V call is TRBV27, the J call TRBJ2-7, with 11 bases matching TRBD2. V was clipped by 5 bases and J by 2 bases; unmatched bases: 5. This CDR3 has 15 residues. The germline CDR1 and CDR2 sequences are MNHEY and SMNVEV (reference sequence). The CDR3 here is CASSPSTSGAYEQYF. The DNA of the CDR3 is TGTGCCAGCAGTCCTTCGACTAGCGGGGCCTACGAGCAGTACTTC.